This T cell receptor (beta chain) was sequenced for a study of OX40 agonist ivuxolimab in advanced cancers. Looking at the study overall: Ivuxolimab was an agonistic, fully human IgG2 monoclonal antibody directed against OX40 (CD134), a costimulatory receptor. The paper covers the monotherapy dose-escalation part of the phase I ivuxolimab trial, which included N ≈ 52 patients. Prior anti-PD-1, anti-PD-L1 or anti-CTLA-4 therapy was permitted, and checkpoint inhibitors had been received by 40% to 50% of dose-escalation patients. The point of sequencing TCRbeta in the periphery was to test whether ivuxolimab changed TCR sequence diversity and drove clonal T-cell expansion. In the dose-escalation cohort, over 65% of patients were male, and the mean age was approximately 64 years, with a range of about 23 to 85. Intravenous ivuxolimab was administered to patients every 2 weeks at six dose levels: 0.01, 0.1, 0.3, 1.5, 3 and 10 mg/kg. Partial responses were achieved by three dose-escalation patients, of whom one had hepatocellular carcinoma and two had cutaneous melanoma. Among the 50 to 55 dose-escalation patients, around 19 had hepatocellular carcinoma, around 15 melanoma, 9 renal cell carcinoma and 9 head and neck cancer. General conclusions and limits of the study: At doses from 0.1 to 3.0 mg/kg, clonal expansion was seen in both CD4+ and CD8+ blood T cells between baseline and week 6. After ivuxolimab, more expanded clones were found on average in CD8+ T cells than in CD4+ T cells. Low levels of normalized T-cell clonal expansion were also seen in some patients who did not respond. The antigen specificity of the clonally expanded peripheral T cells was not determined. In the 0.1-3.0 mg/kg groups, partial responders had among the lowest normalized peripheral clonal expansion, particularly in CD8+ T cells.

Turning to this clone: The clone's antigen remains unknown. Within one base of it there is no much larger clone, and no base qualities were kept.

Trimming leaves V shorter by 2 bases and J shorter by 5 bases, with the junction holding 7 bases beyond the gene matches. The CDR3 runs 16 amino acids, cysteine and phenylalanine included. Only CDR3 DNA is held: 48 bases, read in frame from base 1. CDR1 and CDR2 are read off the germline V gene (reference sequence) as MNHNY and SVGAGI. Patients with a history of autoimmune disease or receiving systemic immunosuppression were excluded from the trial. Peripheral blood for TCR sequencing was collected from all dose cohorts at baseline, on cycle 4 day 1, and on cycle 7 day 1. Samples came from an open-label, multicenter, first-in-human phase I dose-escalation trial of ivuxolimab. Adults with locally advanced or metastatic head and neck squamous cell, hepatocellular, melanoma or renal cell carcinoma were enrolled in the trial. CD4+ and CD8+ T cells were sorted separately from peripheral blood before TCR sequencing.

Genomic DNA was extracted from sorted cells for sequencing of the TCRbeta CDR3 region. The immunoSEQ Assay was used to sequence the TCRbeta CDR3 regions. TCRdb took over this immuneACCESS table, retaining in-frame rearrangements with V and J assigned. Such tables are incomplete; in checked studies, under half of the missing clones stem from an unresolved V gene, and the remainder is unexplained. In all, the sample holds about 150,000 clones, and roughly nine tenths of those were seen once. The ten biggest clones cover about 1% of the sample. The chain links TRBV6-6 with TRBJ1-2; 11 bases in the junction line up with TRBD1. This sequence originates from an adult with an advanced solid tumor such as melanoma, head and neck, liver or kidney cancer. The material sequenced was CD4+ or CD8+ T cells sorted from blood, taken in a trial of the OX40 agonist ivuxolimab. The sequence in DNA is TGTGCCAGCAGTTACACAGGACAGGGGGCGTCTTATGGCTACACCTTC. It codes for CASSYTGQGASYGYTF.